This is a list of T cell receptor beta chains from one sample in a study of cytomegalovirus exposure and HLA in healthy donors. TCRdb's table, derived via immunoSEQ multiplex PCR, lists solely in-frame clones and lacks some. The sample consists of under 250,000 clones, 87% of them appearing once. What was sequenced was PBMCs. The receptor source for this set is a man younger than 35 in good health and CMV-seronegative. CDR3s include the opening cysteine and the closing phenylalanine or tryptophan. Each record gives: V gene, D gene, clone size, J gene, CDR3 DNA, CDR3 protein. D genes are given only for firm matches. Clone size is given for some rows only: seen once, a few or many times, or a class if the clone is expanded.

v_call: TRBV7-9; d_call: NA; clone_size: NA; j_call: TRBJ2-2; cdr3_nt: TGTGCCAGCAGCTTATATCCCGGGGAGCTGTTTTTT; cdr3_aa: CASSLYPGELFF
v_call: TRBV5-1; d_call: TRBD1; clone_size: NA; j_call: TRBJ1-6; cdr3_nt: TGCGCCAGCAGCTCACGACAGGGCCGGGATTATAATTCACCCCTCCACTTT; cdr3_aa: CASSSRQGRDYNSPLHF
v_call: TRBV5-1; d_call: NA; clone_size: once; j_call: TRBJ2-1; cdr3_nt: NA; cdr3_aa: CASSSSGFGEQFF
v_call: TRBV5-4; d_call: TRBD1; clone_size: NA; j_call: TRBJ1-1; cdr3_nt: TGTGCCAGCAGCGCAAGACAGGGGCGGGGCACTGAAGCTTTCTTT; cdr3_aa: CASSARQGRGTEAFF
v_call: TRBV4-2; d_call: NA; clone_size: NA; j_call: TRBJ1-2; cdr3_nt: TGTGCCAGCAGCCAAACCGGGAGCTATGGCTACACCTTC; cdr3_aa: CASSQTGSYGYTF
v_call: TRBV2; d_call: NA; clone_size: NA; j_call: TRBJ1-2; cdr3_nt: TGTGCCAGCAGGTACAGGGCCCATGGCTACACCTTC; cdr3_aa: CASRYRAHGYTF
v_call: TRBV5-5; d_call: NA; clone_size: NA; j_call: TRBJ1-6; cdr3_nt: TGTGCCAGCAGCTCCGGGTCCATCAATTCACCCCTCCACTTT; cdr3_aa: CASSSGSINSPLHF
v_call: TRBV29-1; d_call: NA; clone_size: once; j_call: TRBJ2-7; cdr3_nt: TGCAGCGTTGGGCGGTCAGTTTACGAGCAGTACTTC; cdr3_aa: CSVGRSVYEQYF
v_call: TRBV6-5; d_call: NA; clone_size: NA; j_call: TRBJ2-7; cdr3_nt: TGTGCCAGCAGTTTCGGGACACTCCTGGGCGAGCAGTACTTC; cdr3_aa: CASSFGTLLGEQYF
v_call: TRBV7-2; d_call: NA; clone_size: NA; j_call: TRBJ2-1; cdr3_nt: TGTGCCAGCAGCCGAGGGGGATTTGATTCGGAGCAGTTCTTC; cdr3_aa: CASSRGGFDSEQFF
v_call: TRBV27; d_call: TRBD1; clone_size: NA; j_call: TRBJ2-7; cdr3_nt: TGTGCCAGCAGTTTCGGACAGGGGGGATCCTACGAGCAGTACTTC; cdr3_aa: CASSFGQGGSYEQYF
v_call: TRBV11-2; d_call: TRBD2; clone_size: NA; j_call: TRBJ2-3; cdr3_nt: TGTGCCAGCAGCCCTAGGACTAGCCTGACAGATACGCAGTATTTT; cdr3_aa: CASSPRTSLTDTQYF
v_call: TRBV28; d_call: TRBD2; clone_size: NA; j_call: TRBJ2-3; cdr3_nt: TGTGCCAGCAGTTTAGCTAGCGGGGGGACAGATACGCAGTATTTT; cdr3_aa: CASSLASGGTDTQYF
v_call: TRBV28; d_call: TRBD1; clone_size: NA; j_call: TRBJ2-3; cdr3_nt: TGTGCCAGCAGTTCAGGACAGGGCGATACGCAGTATTTT; cdr3_aa: CASSSGQGDTQYF
v_call: TRBV2; d_call: NA; clone_size: once; j_call: TRBJ2-1; cdr3_nt: TGTGCCAGCAGTGCGGACAGTCACAATGAGCAGTTCTTC; cdr3_aa: CASSADSHNEQFF
v_call: TRBV6-5; d_call: TRBD2; clone_size: NA; j_call: TRBJ2-7; cdr3_nt: TGTGCCAGTTCAACTAGCGGGGCCAGCTCCTACGAGCAGTACTTC; cdr3_aa: CASSTSGASSYEQYF
v_call: TRBV5-1; d_call: TRBD1; clone_size: NA; j_call: TRBJ2-7; cdr3_nt: TGCGCCAGCAGGCGGGACAGGGAGAACGAGCAGTACTTC; cdr3_aa: CASRRDRENEQYF
v_call: TRBV28; d_call: TRBD2; clone_size: NA; j_call: TRBJ2-1; cdr3_nt: TGTGCCAGCAGTTCCTCAAACACTAGCGGTCTAGGGGATGAGCAGTTCTTC; cdr3_aa: CASSSSNTSGLGDEQFF
v_call: TRBV7-2; d_call: TRBD2; clone_size: NA; j_call: TRBJ2-1; cdr3_nt: TGTGCCCTCAGACGGGGTAGCGGGAGAGGGCATGAGCAGTTCTTC; cdr3_aa: CALRRGSGRGHEQFF
v_call: TRBV4-3; d_call: NA; clone_size: NA; j_call: TRBJ2-7; cdr3_nt: TGCGCCAGCAGCCACACAACCCGGGCAGGGCTGTACGAGCAGTACTTC; cdr3_aa: CASSHTTRAGLYEQYF
v_call: TRBV4-3; d_call: NA; clone_size: NA; j_call: TRBJ2-3; cdr3_nt: TGCGCCAGCAGCCAAGACCCGTATAGCGGCGCTAGCACAGATACGCAGTATTTT; cdr3_aa: CASSQDPYSGASTDTQYF
v_call: TRBV28; d_call: NA; clone_size: once; j_call: TRBJ1-5; cdr3_nt: TGTGCCAGTCGACACCTCAGGGTTGATTACCTGGTGCAGCCCCAGCATTTT; cdr3_aa: CASRHLRVDYLVQPQHF
v_call: TRBV6-6; d_call: TRBD1; clone_size: NA; j_call: TRBJ1-4; cdr3_nt: TGTGCCAGCAGGGGGACAGGGATAAATGAAAAACTGTTTTTT; cdr3_aa: CASRGTGINEKLFF
v_call: TRBV29-1; d_call: NA; clone_size: NA; j_call: TRBJ1-5; cdr3_nt: TGCAGCGCCAGGGAAACAGGGAATCAGCCCCAGCATTTT; cdr3_aa: CSARETGNQPQHF
v_call: TRBV28; d_call: TRBD2; clone_size: NA; j_call: TRBJ2-1; cdr3_nt: TGTGCCAGCAGACGAGCGGGGGGCGCCTACAATGAGCAGTTCTTC; cdr3_aa: CASRRAGGAYNEQFF
v_call: TRBV2; d_call: NA; clone_size: NA; j_call: TRBJ2-1; cdr3_nt: TGTGCCAGCAGTGTTGAGGCAGGGGAGAATGAGCAGTTCTTC; cdr3_aa: CASSVEAGENEQFF